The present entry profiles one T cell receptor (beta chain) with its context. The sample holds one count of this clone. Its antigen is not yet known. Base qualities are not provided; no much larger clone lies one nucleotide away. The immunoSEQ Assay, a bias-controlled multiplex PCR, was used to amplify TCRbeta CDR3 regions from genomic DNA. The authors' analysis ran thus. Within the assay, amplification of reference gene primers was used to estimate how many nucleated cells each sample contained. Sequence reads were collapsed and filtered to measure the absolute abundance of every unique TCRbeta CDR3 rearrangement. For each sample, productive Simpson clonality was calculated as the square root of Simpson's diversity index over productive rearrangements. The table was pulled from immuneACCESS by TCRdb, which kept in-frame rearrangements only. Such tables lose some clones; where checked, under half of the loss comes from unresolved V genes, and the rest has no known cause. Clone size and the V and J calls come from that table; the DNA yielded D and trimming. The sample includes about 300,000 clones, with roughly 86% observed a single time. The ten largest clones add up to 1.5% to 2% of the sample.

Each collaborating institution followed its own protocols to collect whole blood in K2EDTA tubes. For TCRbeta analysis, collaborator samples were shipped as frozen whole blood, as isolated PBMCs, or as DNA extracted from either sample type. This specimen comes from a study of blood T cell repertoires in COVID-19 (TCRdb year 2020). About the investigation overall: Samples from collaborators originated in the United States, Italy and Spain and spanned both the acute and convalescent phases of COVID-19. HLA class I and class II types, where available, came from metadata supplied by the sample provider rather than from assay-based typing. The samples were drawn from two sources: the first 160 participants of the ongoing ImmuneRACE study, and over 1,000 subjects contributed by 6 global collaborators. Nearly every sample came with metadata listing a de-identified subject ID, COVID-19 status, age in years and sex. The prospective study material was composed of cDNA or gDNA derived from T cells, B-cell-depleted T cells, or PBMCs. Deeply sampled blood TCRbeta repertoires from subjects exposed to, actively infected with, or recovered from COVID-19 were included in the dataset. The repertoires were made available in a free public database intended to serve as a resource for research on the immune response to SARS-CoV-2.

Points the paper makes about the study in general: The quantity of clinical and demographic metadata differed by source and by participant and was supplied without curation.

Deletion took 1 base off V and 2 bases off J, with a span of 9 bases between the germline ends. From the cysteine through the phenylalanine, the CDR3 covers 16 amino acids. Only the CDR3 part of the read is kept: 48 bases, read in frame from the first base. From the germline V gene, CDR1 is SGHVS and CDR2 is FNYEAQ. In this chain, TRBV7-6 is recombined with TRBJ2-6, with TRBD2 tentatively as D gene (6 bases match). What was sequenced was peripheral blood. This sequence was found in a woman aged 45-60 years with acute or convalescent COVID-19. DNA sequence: TGTGCCAGCAGCTTAGTCGGAGGGCCTGGGGCCAACGTCCTGACTTTC. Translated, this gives CASSLVGGPGANVLTF.